What follows are 9 T cell receptor beta chains derived from one specimen sequenced in a study of PD-L1 blockade in urothelial cancer. Measured with immunoSEQ multiplex PCR; TCRdb has only the in-frame clones, and not every one. The data show 70,000 to 85,000 clones, 84% seen once. The starting material was PBMCs, obtained around atezolizumab (anti-PD-L1) treatment. Source of these receptors: a man in his 70s with urothelial cancer.

The chain has TRBV28 and TRBJ2-7, with a possible D match to TRBD1 (6 bases). The V end was cut by 5 bases, the J end by 4 bases, with 15 bases between. Germline V gives CDR1 MDHEN, CDR2 SYDVKM. There are 14 residues in the CDR3. The DNA for the CDR3 is TGTGCCAGCAGTCCACCGGGACAACTTTACGAGCAGTACTTC. The encoded protein is CASSPPGQLYEQYF. The variable domain in full, completed from reference TRBV28 and TRBJ2-7, reads DVKVTQSSRYLVKRTGEKVFLECVQDMDHENMFWYRQDPGLGLRLIYFSYDVKMKEKGDIPEGYSVSREKKERFSLILESASTNQTSMYLCASSPPGQLYEQYFGPGTRLTVT.

The rearrangement joins TRBV5-6 to TRBJ2-7; unclear D gene. Germline values: CDR1 SGHDT, CDR2 YYEEEE. Trimming stripped 4 bases from V and 3 bases from J, with 11 bases between. This CDR3 region has 13 residues. The CDR3 protein is CASSPGTNYEQYF. In DNA form, the CDR3 reads TGTGCCAGCAGCCCAGGCACAAACTACGAGCAGTACTTC.

The chain joins TRBV5-1 to TRBJ2-4, with D unclear. The V gene lost 0 bases and the J gene lost 2 bases, with 9 bases spanning the gap. CDR3 length equals 15 residues. Germline values: CDR1 SGHRS, CDR2 YFSETQ. The CDR3 nucleotides are TGCGCCAGCAGCTTGGATATCCTAACCAAAAACATTCAGTACTTC. Translation gives CASSLDILTKNIQYF.

The genes are TRBV19 and TRBJ1-2; the D gene is possibly TRBD1 (5 bases). Trimming took 5 bases from V and 4 from J, leaving 11 bases between them. The CDR3 extends over 13 amino acids. Germline V gene data show CDR1 as LNHDA and CDR2 as SQIVND (reference sequence). The CDR3, as DNA: TGTGCCAGTAGTCCCGACAGAGCCTATGGCTACACCTTC. Residues: CASSPDRAYGYTF.

This clone has only one observation. The chain joins TRBV13 to TRBJ2-7; the match to TRBD2 covers 7 bases. This CDR3 is built from 15 residues. Losses at the gene ends were 5 bases for V and 3 bases for J; bases not matched to a gene: 10. CDR1 and CDR2 from the germline V gene are PRHDT and FYEKMQ (reference sequence). The CDR3 protein is CASSLLGEGSYEQYF. In nucleotides, the CDR3 is TGTGCCAGCAGCCTACTGGGGGAGGGAAGCTACGAGCAGTACTTC.

The chain joins TRBV29-1 to TRBJ1-4; TRBD1 agrees at 11 bases. V lost 7 bases, J lost 2 bases, and 12 bases stayed unmatched. Germline V gene data show CDR1 as SQVTM and CDR2 as ANQGSEA. This CDR3 contains 17 residues. The CDR3 protein is CSAPIGTGGATNEKLFF. In nucleotides, the CDR3 is TGCAGCGCTCCCATTGGGACAGGGGGTGCGACTAATGAAAAACTGTTTTTT.

The chain employs TRBV9 and TRBJ2-2; TRBD2 is a possible D gene (6 bases). CDR3 size: 13 residues. V was trimmed by 3 bases and J by 6 bases, leaving 9 bases between them. The germline V gene has CDR1 SGDLS and CDR2 YYNGEE. CDR3 residues: CASSDWGAGELFF. As DNA, the CDR3 is TGTGCCAGCAGCGACTGGGGGGCCGGGGAGCTGTTTTTT. Combining the CDR3 with reference TRBV9 and TRBJ2-2 gives the whole variable domain DSGVTQTPKHLITATGQRVTLRCSPRSGDLSVYWYQQSLDQGLQFLIQYYNGEERAKGNILERFSAQQFPDLHSELNLSSLELGDSALYFCASSDWGAGELFFGEGSRLTVL.

The chain has TRBV10-2 and TRBJ2-3, with a possible D match to TRBD2 (6 bases). Trimming took 7 bases from V and 5 from J, leaving 13 bases between them. CDR1 is WSHSY and CDR2 is SAAADI in the germline V gene. The CDR3 totals 13 residues. The CDR3 DNA is TGCGCCAGCAATTCGGGAGCGGTAGATACGCAGTATTTT. Translated, it gives CASNSGAVDTQYF.

For this clone: The same CDR3 also results from other DNA sequences found in this sample. The rearrangement joins TRBV28 to TRBJ2-3; 7 positions match TRBD1. Germline CDR1 MDHEN, CDR2 SYDVKM. The length of the CDR3 is 15 residues. Trimming removed 2 bases from V and 1 base from J; junction bases left unmatched: 3. The DNA of the CDR3 is TGTGCCAGCAGTTTACGGACAGGAGGCACAGATACGCAGTATTTT. Amino acid sequence: CASSLRTGGTDTQYF. Variable domain in full (rest from reference TRBV28 and TRBJ2-3): DVKVTQSSRYLVKRTGEKVFLECVQDMDHENMFWYRQDPGLGLRLIYFSYDVKMKEKGDIPEGYSVSREKKERFSLILESASTNQTSMYLCASSLRTGGTDTQYFGPGTRLTVL.